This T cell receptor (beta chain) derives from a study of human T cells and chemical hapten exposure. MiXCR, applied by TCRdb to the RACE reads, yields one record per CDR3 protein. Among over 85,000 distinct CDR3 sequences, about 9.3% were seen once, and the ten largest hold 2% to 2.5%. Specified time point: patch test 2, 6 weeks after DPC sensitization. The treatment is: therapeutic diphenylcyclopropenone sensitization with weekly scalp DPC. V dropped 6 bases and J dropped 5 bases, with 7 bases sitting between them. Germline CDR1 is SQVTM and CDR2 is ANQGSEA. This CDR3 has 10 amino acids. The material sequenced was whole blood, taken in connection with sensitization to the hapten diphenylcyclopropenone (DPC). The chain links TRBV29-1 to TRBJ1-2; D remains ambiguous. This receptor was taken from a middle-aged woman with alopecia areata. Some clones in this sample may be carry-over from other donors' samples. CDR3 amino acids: CSVFDYGYTF. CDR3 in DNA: TGCAGCGTCTTTGATTATGGCTACACCTTC.